This section outlines one TCR beta chain sequence together with its context. The antigen this receptor binds is unknown. No base quality values were provided; no much bigger clone lies one nucleotide off. The Qiagen DNeasy kit was used to extract genomic DNA both from unsorted PBMCs and from the negatively selected CD4+ and CD8+ fractions. Amplification of TCR beta CDR3 regions was done by immunoSEQ multiplex PCR with primers that anneal to V and J segments. A synthetic immune receptor repertoire was used to minimize amplification bias, and remaining bias was computationally removed after sequencing. Turning to the authors' computational methods: Repertoire diversity was quantified as the Shannon entropy index using custom Python scripts. The unsorted, CD4+ and CD8+ repertoires were each analyzed separately, with the exception of combined analyses, where CD4+ and CD8+ sequences were merged in silico. Clonal expansion was defined as at least a 2-fold frequency increase after treatment relative to C1D1, with a pseudocount of 0.5 for undetected baseline clones. Clones with 0 or 1 copy at C1D1 were defined as singleton clones, while clones with 2 or more copies were defined as non-singleton clones. Clones expanded in unsorted samples were labelled as CD4+, CD8+ or unknown by matching protein sequences in sorted samples from the same patient. Wilcoxon tests on paired samples were used to test changes in diversity from C1D1 to C4D1. TCRdb mirrors the immuneACCESS table, restricted to in-frame sequences. Some clones are absent from its copies; in checked studies, under half trace to an unresolved V gene, and the reason for the others is unknown. V, J and clone size reflect that table, while D and trimming were determined from the DNA. This sample gives about 23,000 clones in total; 85% to 90% of them show up just once. 20% to 30% of the sample rests with the top ten.

The CDR3 sequence holds 13 residues, the cysteine and phenylalanine included. Only CDR3 DNA is held: 39 bases, read in frame from base 1. From a lookup of the germline V gene, CDR1 and CDR2 are KGHSH and LQKENI. V was cut back by 2 bases and J by 11 bases, leaving a gap of 10 bases between them. The sample comes from a study of PD-1 blockade in classical Hodgkin lymphoma (dated by TCRdb to the early 2020s). Looking at the study overall: Nivolumab dosing was 3 mg/kg intravenously every 2 weeks, continuing until either disease progression or unacceptable toxicity. The study used TCR beta sequencing and CyTOF to define a peripheral blood immune signature of response to PD-1 blockade in classical Hodgkin lymphoma.

What the research found in general, with its limitations: Only a single clinical trial cohort was studied, and what caused the repertoire differences, possibly disease activity or prior therapy, remained undefined. Trial patients achieving complete response had baseline diversity similar to newly diagnosed patients, whereas partial responders and progressors had significantly lower diversity. Baseline TCR diversity was reported to be lower in newly diagnosed patients than in healthy donors and to be lower still in relapsed/refractory patients. CD4+ but not CD8+ TCR diversity rose significantly by C4D1 (p=0.0027 vs p=0.16), most apparent in complete responders (p=0.02). Diversity was lower in patients who began nivolumab less than 1 year after ASCT, so these patients were left out of later analyses to avoid confounding by immune reconstitution.

The intended sense of this specimen's time point label: cycle 4 day 1 (C4D1), after more than five weeks of nivolumab. Every trial patient had relapsed following autologous stem cell transplantation, and prior brentuximab vedotin exposure was what differed among cohorts A, B and C. The trial cohort was composed of 56 patients with relapsed/refractory classical Hodgkin lymphoma, for whom complete response, partial response or progressive disease was recorded as best overall response. Single-agent nivolumab was administered to trial patients in the multi-cohort phase II CheckMate 205 trial. An independent review committee assessed best overall response by applying the 2007 International Working Group response criteria. Trial PBMCs were collected just before the start of nivolumab (C1D1) and during therapy at cycle 2 day 1 and cycle 4 day 1. Peripheral blood was collected in 8 mL Vacutainer Cell Preparation Tubes, from which PBMCs were isolated by centrifugation and then cryopreserved.

Recombination joined TRBV18 with TRBJ1-6, with TRBD1 tentatively as D gene (5 bases match). Here the sequenced sample was peripheral blood mononuclear cells (PBMCs), taken before the fourth cycle of nivolumab. The sequence was collected from a human donor with classical Hodgkin lymphoma. The nucleotide sequence reads TGTGCCAGCTCACCAGGCTTGGACACACCCCTCCACTTT. Translated, it reads CASSPGLDTPLHF.